This TCR beta chain was found in a study of siplizumab effects on memory and regulatory T cells (dated by TCRdb to between 2019 and 2020). In terms of the full investigation: The study examined how the anti-CD2 antibody siplizumab affects alloreactive T-cell subsets in allogeneic mixed lymphocyte reactions built from human PBMCs.

TCRbeta CDR3 sequencing was performed on sorted unstimulated T cells and on proliferating T cells recovered from mixed lymphocyte reactions. Fresh whole blood from approximately 11 HLA-typed healthy donors served as the source for isolating PBMCs. Unstimulated CD4+ non-regulatory T cells were FACS-sorted to map the origin of alloreactive clones. Taken from the germline V gene, the CDR1 and CDR2 loops are SGHVS and FQNEAQ. From the cysteine through the phenylalanine, the CDR3 covers 16 amino acids. Just CDR3 DNA is preserved here, 48 bases in frame from base 1. Receptor libraries were prepared by the immunoSEQ multiplex PCR assay. Approximately 10^5 TCR templates per sample were assayed on the deep sequencing platform. Genomic DNA extracted from sorted T cells was the material used for TCRbeta CDR3 sequencing. Concerning the study's data processing: The R programming language was used for clonal analysis of the TCRbeta CDR3 data. Comparing unstimulated samples against CFSE-low samples taken after the reaction was how alloreactive CD4+ and CD8+ clones were defined. Alloreactive CD4+ clones were assigned to regulatory or non-regulatory origin by matching sequences to sorted unstimulated Treg and non-Treg repertoires. The immuneACCESS repertoire file appears here via TCRdb, limited to in-frame rearrangements. These files lack a portion of the clones; in checked studies, under half of the deficit traces to unresolved V genes, and the cause of the others is not known. V and J calls and clone size are given by that table; D and trimming were obtained from the DNA. The sample records approximately 92,000 clones, just under 95% of which are singletons. Clones ranked in the top ten supply about 1.2% of the sample.

Findings and caveats that apply to the study as a whole: No functional confirmation was obtained for the suppressive function of proliferating Tregs from siplizumab cultures. A naive or memory phenotype could not be assigned to roughly 75-96% of proliferating CD4+ or CD8+ clones. Sequences below about 10^-5 frequency were poorly captured, so only a minor fraction of alloreactive clones could be mapped to unstimulated subsets. Among mappable alloreactive CD4+ clones, the Treg-derived fraction averaged around 70% with siplizumab versus roughly 29% in control reactions. Siplizumab significantly reduced the cumulative frequency of alloreactive sequences traceable to unstimulated CD4+ memory T cells. Greater diversity appeared to be present in unstimulated naive T cells than in memory T cells, and a substantial contribution to the alloresponse seemed to be made by naive cells.

With regard to this clone: Its antigen specificity is not known. Per-nucleotide qualities are absent, and no much larger clonotype sits a single base away.

Sequenced: non-Treg CD4+ T cells sorted from blood. The intended sense of this specimen's cell subset or site label: FACS-sorted unstimulated CD4+ non-regulatory T cells. The chain is made from TRBV7-8 and TRBJ2-5; 8 central bases correspond to TRBD1. Matching the DNA end better, TRBJ2-7 makes the J call doubtful. This clonotype originated in a human donor in good health. The DNA sequence is TGTGCCAGCAGCCGAACCGGGACAGGCAAGACCAACGAGCAGTACTTC. This yields the protein CASSRTGTGKTNEQYF.